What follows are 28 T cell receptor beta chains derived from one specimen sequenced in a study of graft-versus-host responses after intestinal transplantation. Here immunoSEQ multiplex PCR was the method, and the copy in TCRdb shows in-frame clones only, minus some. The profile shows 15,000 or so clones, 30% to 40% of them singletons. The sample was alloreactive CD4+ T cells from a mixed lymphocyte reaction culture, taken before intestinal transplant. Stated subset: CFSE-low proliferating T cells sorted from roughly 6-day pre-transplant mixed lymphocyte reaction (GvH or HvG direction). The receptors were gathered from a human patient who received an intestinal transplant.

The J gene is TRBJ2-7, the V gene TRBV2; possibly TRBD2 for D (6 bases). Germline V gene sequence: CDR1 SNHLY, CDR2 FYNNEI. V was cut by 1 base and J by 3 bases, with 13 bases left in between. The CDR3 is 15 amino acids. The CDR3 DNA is TGTGCCAGCAGTGAAGGAGCGGGTTCCGTCTACGAGCAGTACTTC. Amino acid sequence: CASSEGAGSVYEQYF.

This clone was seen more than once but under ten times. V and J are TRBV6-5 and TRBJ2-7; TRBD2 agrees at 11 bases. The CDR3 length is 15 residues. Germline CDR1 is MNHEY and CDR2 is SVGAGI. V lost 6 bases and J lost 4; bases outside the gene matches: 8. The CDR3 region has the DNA TGTGCCAGCAGACCGCCACTAGCGGGAGCATACGAGCAGTACTTC. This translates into CASRPPLAGAYEQYF.

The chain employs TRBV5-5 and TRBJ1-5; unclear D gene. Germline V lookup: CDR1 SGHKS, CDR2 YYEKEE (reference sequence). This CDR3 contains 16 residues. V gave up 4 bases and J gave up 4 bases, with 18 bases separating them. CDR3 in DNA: TGTGCCAGCAGCCTCTCCGCCAGTCCTCGGAATCAGCCCCAGCATTTT. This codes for CASSLSASPRNQPQHF. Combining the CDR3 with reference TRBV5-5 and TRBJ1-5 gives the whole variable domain DAGVTQSPTHLIKTRGQQVTLRCSPISGHKSVSWYQQVLGQGPQFIFQYYEKEERGRGNFPDRFSARQFPNYSSELNVNALLLGDSALYLCASSLSASPRNQPQHFGDGTRLSIL.

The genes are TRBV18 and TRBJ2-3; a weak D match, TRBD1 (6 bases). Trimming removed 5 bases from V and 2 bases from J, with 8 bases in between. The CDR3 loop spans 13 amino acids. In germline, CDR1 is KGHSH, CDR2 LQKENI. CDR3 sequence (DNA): TGTGCCAGCTCAACAGGGACCACAGATACGCAGTATTTT. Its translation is CASSTGTTDTQYF. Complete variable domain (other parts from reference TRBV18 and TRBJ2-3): NAGVMQNPRHLVRRRGQEARLRCSPMKGHSHVYWYRQLPEEGLKFMVYLQKENIIDESGMPKERFSAEFPKEGPSILRIQQVVRGDSAAYFCASSTGTTDTQYFGPGTRLTVL.

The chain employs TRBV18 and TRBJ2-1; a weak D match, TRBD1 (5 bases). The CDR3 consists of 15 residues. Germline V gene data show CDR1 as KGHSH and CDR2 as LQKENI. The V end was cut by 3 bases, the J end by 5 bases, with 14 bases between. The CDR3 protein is CASSPPWTRDNEQFF. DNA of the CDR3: TGTGCCAGCTCACCCCCCTGGACACGGGACAATGAGCAGTTCTTC.

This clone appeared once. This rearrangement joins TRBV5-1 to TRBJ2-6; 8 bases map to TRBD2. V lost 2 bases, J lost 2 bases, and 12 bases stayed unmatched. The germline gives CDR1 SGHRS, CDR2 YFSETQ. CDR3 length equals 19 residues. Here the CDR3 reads CASSFPLGLARAGANVLTF. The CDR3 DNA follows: TGCGCCAGCAGCTTCCCCCTCGGACTAGCCCGGGCTGGGGCCAACGTCCTGACTTTC.

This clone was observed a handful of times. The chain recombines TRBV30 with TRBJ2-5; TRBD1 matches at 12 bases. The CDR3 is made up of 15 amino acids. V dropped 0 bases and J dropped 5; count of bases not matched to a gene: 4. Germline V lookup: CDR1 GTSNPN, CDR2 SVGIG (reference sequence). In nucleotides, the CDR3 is TGTGCCTGGAGTGTAGGCGGGACAGGGGGCGAGACCCAGTACTTC. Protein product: CAWSVGGTGGETQYF.

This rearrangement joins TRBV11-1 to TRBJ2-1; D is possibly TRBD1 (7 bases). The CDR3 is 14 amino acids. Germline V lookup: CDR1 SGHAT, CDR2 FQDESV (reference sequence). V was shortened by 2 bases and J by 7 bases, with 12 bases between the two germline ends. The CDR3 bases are TGTGCCAGCAGCTTATGGGCAGGGGGGAATGAGCAGTTCTTC. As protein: CASSLWAGGNEQFF.

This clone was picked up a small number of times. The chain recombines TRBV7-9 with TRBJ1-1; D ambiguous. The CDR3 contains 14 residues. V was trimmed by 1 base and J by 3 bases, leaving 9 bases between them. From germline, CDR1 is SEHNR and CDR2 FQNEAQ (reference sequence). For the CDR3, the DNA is TGTGCCAGCAGCTTAGAAGGTGGCTACACTGAAGCTTTCTTT. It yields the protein CASSLEGGYTEAFF.

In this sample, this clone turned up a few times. The CDR3 DNA reads as TGCGCCAGCAGCCAACAGAGCCCTAACACTGAAGCTTTCTTT. It specifies CASSQQSPNTEAFF. The gene calls are TRBV5-1 and TRBJ1-1; D gene uncertain. CDR1 is SGHRS and CDR2 is YFSETQ in the germline V gene. The CDR3 runs 14 residues. Between the trimmed V and J ends, which lost 4 bases and 2 bases, there was a span of 12 bases.

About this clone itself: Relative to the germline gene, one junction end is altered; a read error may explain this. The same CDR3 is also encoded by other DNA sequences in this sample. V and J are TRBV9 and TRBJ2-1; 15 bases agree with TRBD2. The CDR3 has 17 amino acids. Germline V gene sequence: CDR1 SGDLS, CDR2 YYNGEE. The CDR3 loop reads CARSRTSGRGGYNEQFF. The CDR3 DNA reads TGTGCCCGCAGCCGGACTAGCGGGAGGGGGGGATACAATGAGCAGTTCTTC.

CDR3 region: CASNLGGGQNEQYF. In nucleotides, the CDR3 is TGTGCCAGCAACCTCGGGGGTGGACAGAACGAGCAGTACTTC. The rearrangement joins TRBV7-9 to TRBJ2-7; the D call may be TRBD1 or TRBD2 (6 bases each). The CDR3 spans 14 residues. Germline values: CDR1 SEHNR, CDR2 FQNEAQ (reference sequence). V was clipped by 7 bases and J by 5 bases, with 18 bases between them. Complete variable domain (other parts from reference TRBV7-9 and TRBJ2-7): DTGVSQNPRHKITKRGQNVTFRCDPISEHNRLYWYRQTLGQGPEFLTYFQNEAQLEKSRLLSDRFSAERPKGSFSTLEIQRTEQGDSAMYLCASNLGGGQNEQYFGPGTRLTVT.

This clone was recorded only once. This CDR3 is CASSGPLMRAFF. The DNA of the CDR3 is TGTGCCAGCAGCGGGCCCCTTATGAGGGCTTTCTTT. The rearrangement uses TRBV9 and TRBJ1-1; D is unclear. This CDR3 has 12 amino acids. The V gene lost 3 bases and the J gene lost 11 bases, with 14 bases spanning the gap. Germline values: CDR1 SGDLS, CDR2 YYNGEE. Full variable domain (missing parts from reference TRBV9 and TRBJ1-1): DSGVTQTPKHLITATGQRVTLRCSPRSGDLSVYWYQQSLDQGLQFLIQYYNGEERAKGNILERFSAQQFPDLHSELNLSSLELGDSALYFCASSGPLMRAFFGQGTRLTVV.

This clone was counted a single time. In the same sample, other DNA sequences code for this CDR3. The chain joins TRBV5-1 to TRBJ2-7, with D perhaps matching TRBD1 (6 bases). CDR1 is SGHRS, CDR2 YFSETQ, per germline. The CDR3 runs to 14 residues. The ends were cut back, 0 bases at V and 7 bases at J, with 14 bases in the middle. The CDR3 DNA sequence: TGCGCCAGCAGCTTGGAAAAACAGGGTAATGAGCAGTACTTC. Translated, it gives CASSLEKQGNEQYF.

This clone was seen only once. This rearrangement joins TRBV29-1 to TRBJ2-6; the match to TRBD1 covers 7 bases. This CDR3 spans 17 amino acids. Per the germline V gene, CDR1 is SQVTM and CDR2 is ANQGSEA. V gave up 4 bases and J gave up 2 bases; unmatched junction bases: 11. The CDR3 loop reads CSVVNRDSHAGANVLTF. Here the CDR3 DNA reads TGCAGCGTTGTAAACCGGGACAGTCACGCTGGGGCCAACGTCCTGACTTTC.

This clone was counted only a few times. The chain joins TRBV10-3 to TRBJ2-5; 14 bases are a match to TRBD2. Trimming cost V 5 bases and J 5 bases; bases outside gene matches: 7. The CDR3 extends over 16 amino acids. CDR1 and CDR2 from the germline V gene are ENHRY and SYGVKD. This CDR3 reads CAISLTSGGAGETQYF. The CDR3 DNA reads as TGTGCCATCAGTCTGACTAGCGGGGGGGCCGGTGAGACCCAGTACTTC.

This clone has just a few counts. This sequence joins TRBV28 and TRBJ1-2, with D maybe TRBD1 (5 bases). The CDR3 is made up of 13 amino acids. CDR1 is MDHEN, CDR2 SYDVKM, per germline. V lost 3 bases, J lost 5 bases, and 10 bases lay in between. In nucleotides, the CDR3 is TGTGCCAGCAGTTTCGGCAGGGCTTATGGCTACACCTTC. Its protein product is CASSFGRAYGYTF.

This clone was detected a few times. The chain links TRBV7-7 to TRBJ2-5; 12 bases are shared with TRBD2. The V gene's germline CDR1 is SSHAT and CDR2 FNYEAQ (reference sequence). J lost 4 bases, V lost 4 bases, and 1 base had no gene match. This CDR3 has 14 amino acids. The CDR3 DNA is TGTGCCAGCAGCTCGGGACTAGCGGGAGAGACCCAGTACTTC. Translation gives CASSSGLAGETQYF.

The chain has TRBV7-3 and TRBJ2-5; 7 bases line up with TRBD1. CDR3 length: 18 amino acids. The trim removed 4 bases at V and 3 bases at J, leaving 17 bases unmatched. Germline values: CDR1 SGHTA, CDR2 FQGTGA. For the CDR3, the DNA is TGTGCCAGCAGCTGGAATCAAGTACCGGGACAGAAGAAAGAGACCCAGTACTTC. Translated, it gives CASSWNQVPGQKKETQYF.

CDR3 region: CAWSLGSLGEQYF. The CDR3 DNA follows: TGTGCCTGGAGTCTTGGTTCTCTCGGCGAGCAGTACTTC. V gene TRBV30 combines with J gene TRBJ2-7; D is unresolved. CDR3 size: 13 residues. Germline CDR1 GTSNPN, CDR2 SVGIG (reference sequence). Trimming took 2 bases from V and 6 from J, leaving 14 bases between them.

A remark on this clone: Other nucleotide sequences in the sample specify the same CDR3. The CDR3 loop is CATRTSGRGLDTQYF. As DNA, the CDR3 is TGCGCCACTAGGACTAGCGGGAGGGGGCTAGATACGCAGTATTTT. The chain uses TRBV5-1 and TRBJ2-3; 15 nucleotides align to TRBD2. The J segment lost 5 bases and the V segment lost 9 bases, leaving 7 bases of the junction unmatched. The CDR3 is 15 amino acids. Germline V CDR1 and CDR2: SGHRS, YFSETQ.

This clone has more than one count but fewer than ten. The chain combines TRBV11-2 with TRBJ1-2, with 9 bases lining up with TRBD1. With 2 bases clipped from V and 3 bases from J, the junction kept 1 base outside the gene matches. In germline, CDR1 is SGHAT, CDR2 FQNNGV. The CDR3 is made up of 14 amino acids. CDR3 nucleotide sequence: TGTGCCAGCAGCTTAACAGGGGGCGACTATGGCTACACCTTC. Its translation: CASSLTGGDYGYTF.

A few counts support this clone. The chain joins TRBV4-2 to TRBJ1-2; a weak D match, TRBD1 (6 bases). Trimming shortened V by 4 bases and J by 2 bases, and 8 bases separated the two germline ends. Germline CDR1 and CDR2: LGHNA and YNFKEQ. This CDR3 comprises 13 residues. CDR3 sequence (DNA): TGTGCCAGCAGCCCGGACAGAAACTATGGCTACACCTTC. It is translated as CASSPDRNYGYTF.

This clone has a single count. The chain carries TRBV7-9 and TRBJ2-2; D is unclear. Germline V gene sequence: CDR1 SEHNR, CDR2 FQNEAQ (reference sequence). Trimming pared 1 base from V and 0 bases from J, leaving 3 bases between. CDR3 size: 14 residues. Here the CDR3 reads CASSLGANTGELFF. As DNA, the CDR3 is TGTGCCAGCAGCTTAGGGGCGAACACCGGGGAGCTGTTTTTT. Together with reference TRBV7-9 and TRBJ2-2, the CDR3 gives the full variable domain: DTGVSQNPRHKITKRGQNVTFRCDPISEHNRLYWYRQTLGQGPEFLTYFQNEAQLEKSRLLSDRFSAERPKGSFSTLEIQRTEQGDSAMYLCASSLGANTGELFFGEGSRLTVL.

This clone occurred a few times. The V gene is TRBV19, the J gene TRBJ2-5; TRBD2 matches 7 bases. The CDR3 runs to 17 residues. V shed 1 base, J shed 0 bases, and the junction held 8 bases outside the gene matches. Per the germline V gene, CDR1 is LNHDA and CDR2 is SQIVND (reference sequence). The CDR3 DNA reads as TGTGCCAGTAGTATAGGTGTGGCGGGAGTCTACCAAGAGACCCAGTACTTC. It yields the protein CASSIGVAGVYQETQYF.

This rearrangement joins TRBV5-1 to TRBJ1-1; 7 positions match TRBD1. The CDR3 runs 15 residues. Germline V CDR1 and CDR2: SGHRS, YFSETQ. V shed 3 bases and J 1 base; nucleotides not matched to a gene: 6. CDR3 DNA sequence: TGCGCCAGCAGCTCGAGGGGGCAGGGGAACACTGAAGCTTTCTTT. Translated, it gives CASSSRGQGNTEAFF. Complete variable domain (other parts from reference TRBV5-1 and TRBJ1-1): KAGVTQTPRYLIKTRGQQVTLSCSPISGHRSVSWYQQTPGQGLQFLFEYFSETQRNKGNFPGRFSGRQFSNSRSEMNVSTLELGDSALYLCASSSRGQGNTEAFFGQGTRLTVV.

The DNA for the CDR3 is TGCAGCGTTGAAGGGAGACTAGCGGGAGCTGCCGAGCAGTACTTC. Protein product: CSVEGRLAGAAEQYF. V gene TRBV29-1 combines with J gene TRBJ2-7; 12 bases line up with TRBD2. V dropped 1 base and J dropped 6; count of bases not matched to a gene: 7. Germline lookup yields CDR1 SQVTM and CDR2 ANQGSEA. The CDR3 consists of 15 residues.

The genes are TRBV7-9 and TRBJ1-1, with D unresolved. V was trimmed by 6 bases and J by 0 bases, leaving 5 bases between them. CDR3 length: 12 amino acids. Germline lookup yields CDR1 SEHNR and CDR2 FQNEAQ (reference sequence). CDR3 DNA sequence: TGTGCCAGCAGGCAGGTGAACACTGAAGCTTTCTTT. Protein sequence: CASRQVNTEAFF. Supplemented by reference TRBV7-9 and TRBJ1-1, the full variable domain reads DTGVSQNPRHKITKRGQNVTFRCDPISEHNRLYWYRQTLGQGPEFLTYFQNEAQLEKSRLLSDRFSAERPKGSFSTLEIQRTEQGDSAMYLCASRQVNTEAFFGQGTRLTVV.